This note documents a single TCR beta chain sequence. Antigen unknown. Other DNA sequences of this sample code for an identical CDR3. As every portion of the isolated RNA was reverse transcribed, the sequencing read expressed TCRB transcripts. The assay was immunoSEQ multiplex PCR, and TCRdb's table has in-frame clones only and misses some. The sample lists 450,000 or so clones, 11% occurring once. The data are from a study of beta chain features in type 1 diabetes. Germline values: CDR1 SGDLS, CDR2 YYNGEE. CDR3 length: 14 residues. The V gene lost 2 bases and the J gene lost 1 base, with 10 bases spanning the gap. Based on CD45RO/CCR7/CD25/CD127/CD95/CD27, CD4+ regulatory, stem cell-like memory, naive and central memory cells were sorted. Broader study findings: Cells expressing TCR highly could be over-represented by cDNA sequencing.

This clonotype originated in a woman under 30 in good health. The V call is TRBV9, the J call TRBJ2-7, with TRBD1 as a possible D gene (6 bases). Input material: naive CD4+ T cells from blood. The CDR3 loop is CASSVGGQSYEQYF. The CDR3 nucleotides are TGTGCCAGCAGCGTTGGGGGACAATCCTACGAGCAGTACTTC.